The rows below give T cell receptor beta chains drawn from one sample of a study of T cells in Graves' hyperthyroidism and ophthalmopathy. TCRdb redid the calling of the multiplex PCR reads with MiXCR, one entry per CDR3 protein. Found here are 700,000 or so distinct CDR3 sequences, about 17% of them singletons; the top ten hold around 7.7%. The specimen sequenced was blood. The receptors come from a man between 18 and 35 years old with Graves' hyperthyroidism. The CDR3 runs from the conserved cysteine through the conserved F or W. D genes are given only for firm matches. Expanded clones get a size class; other rows say once, few or many, or leave the size out.

cdr3_aa | cdr3_nt | v_call | clone_size | j_call | d_call
CAWTPQREITDTQYF | TGTGCCTGGACCCCCCAGCGGGAGATAACAGATACGCAGTATTTT | TRBV30 | few | TRBJ2-3 | TRBD2
CASSENEGSYSPLHF | TGTGCCAGCAGTGAAAACGAGGGGTCGTATTCACCCCTCCACTTT | TRBV2 | NA | TRBJ1-6 | NA
CASSYQRLAGVTYEQYF | TGTGCCAGCAGTTACCAAAGACTAGCGGGAGTCACCTACGAGCAGTACTTC | TRBV6-2/TRBV6-3 | few | TRBJ2-7 | TRBD2
CASSSSGRRSYNEQFF | TGTGCCAGCAGCTCCAGTGGTAGGCGGTCCTACAATGAGCAGTTCTTC | TRBV9 | few | TRBJ2-1 | NA
CASSLLGDINYGYTF | TGTGCCAGCAGCTTACTGGGAGATATAAACTATGGCTACACCTTC | TRBV7-2 | few | TRBJ1-2 | NA
CSVSRDSLANTRELFF | TGCAGCGTTTCGCGGGATTCCCTCGCGAACACCAGGGAGCTGTTTTTT | TRBV29-1 | few | TRBJ2-2 | NA
CASSPPRTSGNFYNEQFF | TGTGCCAGCAGCCCCCCCAGGACTAGCGGGAATTTCTACAATGAGCAGTTCTTC | TRBV7-9 | many | TRBJ2-1 | TRBD2
CASSFGQGNNQPQHF | TGTGCCAGCAGTTTTGGTCAGGGCAACAATCAGCCCCAGCATTTT | TRBV27 | many | TRBJ1-5 | NA
CAITGQSSYEQYF | TGTGCCATCACGGGACAATCCTCCTACGAGCAGTACTTC | TRBV10-3 | many | TRBJ2-7 | NA
CASGHRGVGGYTF | TGTGCCAGCGGTCACAGGGGGGTTGGCGGCTACACCTTC | TRBV5-8 | NA | TRBJ1-2 | TRBD1
CASRVGGAREQYF | TGTGCCAGTAGGGTCGGGGGGGCGCGGGAGCAGTACTTC | TRBV28 | NA | TRBJ2-7 | TRBD2
CASSYSVAGRGNEQFF | TGTGCCAGCAGTTACTCGGTAGCGGGACGAGGCAATGAGCAGTTCTTC | TRBV6-2/TRBV6-3 | NA | TRBJ2-1 | TRBD2
CASSQGSLNYGYTF | TGCGCCAGCAGCCAAGGGTCCCTTAACTATGGCTACACCTTC | TRBV4-1 | few | TRBJ1-2 | NA
CASSHGTYQETQYF | TGTGCCAGCAGCCATGGGACATATCAAGAGACCCAGTACTTC | TRBV28 | many | TRBJ2-5 | NA
CASSSQNPWQTQYF | TGTGCCAGCAGTTCCCAAAACCCATGGCAGACCCAGTACTTC | TRBV28 | NA | TRBJ2-5 | NA
CSAKRASYNEQFF | TGCAGTGCTAAGCGGGCCTCCTACAATGAGCAGTTCTTC | TRBV20-1 | NA | TRBJ2-1 | NA
CATSDRGKEQFF | TGTGCCACCAGTGACAGGGGTAAGGAGCAGTTCTTC | TRBV24-1 | few | TRBJ2-1 | NA
CSVAAEAYNEQFF | TGCAGTGTGGCGGCGGAGGCCTACAATGAGCAGTTCTTC | TRBV20-1 | many | TRBJ2-1 | NA
CASTQWGIYGYTF | TGTGCCAGCACCCAGTGGGGGATCTATGGCTACACCTTC | TRBV12-3/TRBV12-4 | NA | TRBJ1-2 | NA
CASSFRGSGSGELFF | TGTGCCAGCAGTTTTCGGGGGAGTGGTTCCGGGGAGCTGTTTTTT | TRBV27 | NA | TRBJ2-2 | NA
CSASSAGLSSYEQYF | TGCAGTGCTAGTTCCGCGGGACTGAGCTCCTACGAGCAGTACTTC | TRBV20-1 | many | TRBJ2-7 | NA
CASSSSGSNADTQYF | TGTGCCAGCAGTTCTAGCGGGAGTAACGCAGATACGCAGTATTTT | TRBV7-9 | NA | TRBJ2-3 | TRBD2
CASSQDLGGRAAEQFF | TGTGCCAGCAGCCAAGATCTGGGCGGGAGGGCCGCTGAGCAGTTCTTC | TRBV4-2 | NA | TRBJ2-1 | TRBD2
CASSEQGDNQPQHF | TGTGCCAGCAGTGAACAGGGGGACAATCAGCCCCAGCATTTT | TRBV25-1 | few | TRBJ1-5 | TRBD1
CASRWGGKNEQFF | TGTGCCAGCAGGTGGGGAGGGAAGAATGAGCAGTTCTTC | TRBV6-2/TRBV6-3 | many | TRBJ2-1 | TRBD2
CASSLVASGYNEQFF | TGTGCCAGCAGCTTAGTAGCTAGCGGGTACAATGAGCAGTTCTTC | TRBV7-2 | NA | TRBJ2-1 | TRBD2
CASSPSLALYEQYF | TGTGCCAGCAGTCCGAGTCTAGCGCTCTACGAGCAGTACTTC | TRBV2 | NA | TRBJ2-7 | NA
CSVEDLQGYEQYF | TGCAGCGTTGAAGATTTGCAGGGATACGAGCAGTACTTC | TRBV29-1 | few | TRBJ2-7 | NA
CASSQEHGEKLFF | TGTGCCAGCAGCCAAGAGCACGGAGAAAAACTGTTTTTT | TRBV3-1 | few | TRBJ1-4 | NA
CASSRDRRGDNEQFF | TGTGCCAGCAGCCGAGACAGGAGGGGGGACAATGAGCAGTTCTTC | TRBV5-8 | few | TRBJ2-1 | NA
CASSYTGGSYNEQFF | TGTGCCAGCAGCTATACAGGGGGCTCCTACAATGAGCAGTTCTTC | TRBV13 | NA | TRBJ2-1 | TRBD1
CAISIAGGTGLRYNEQFF | TGTGCCATCAGTATAGCGGGAGGAACTGGGTTGAGGTACAATGAGCAGTTCTTC | TRBV10-3 | few | TRBJ2-1 | TRBD2
CASSFTGGINEKLFF | TGTGCCAGCAGTTTCACCGGGGGGATTAATGAAAAACTGTTTTTT | TRBV27 | few | TRBJ1-4 | NA
CASSTTGGENTEAFF | TGCGCCAGCAGCACGACAGGGGGCGAAAACACTGAAGCTTTCTTT | TRBV5-1 | few | TRBJ1-1 | TRBD1
CSVEGGLAGEQFF | TGCAGCGTTGAAGGAGGACTAGCTGGTGAGCAGTTCTTC | TRBV29-1 | NA | TRBJ2-1 | TRBD2
CASSQARQTYGELFF | TGTGCCAGCAGCCAAGCCAGACAGACCTACGGAGAGCTGTTTTTT | TRBV3-1 | few | TRBJ2-2 | NA
CASSAGTSYTGELFF | TGTGCCAGCAGCGCCGGGACTAGCTACACCGGGGAGCTGTTTTTT | TRBV2 | NA | TRBJ2-2 | TRBD2
CASSYSRQVDTEAFF | TGTGCCAGCAGTTACTCGAGGCAGGTTGACACTGAAGCTTTCTTT | TRBV6-2/TRBV6-3 | NA | TRBJ1-1 | NA
CAGRQVLAPTGNTIYF | TGTGCCGGTAGACAGGTCCTGGCGCCAACTGGAAACACCATATATTTT | TRBV30 | many | TRBJ1-3 | NA
CASSQDNPGYEQYF | TGCGCCAGCAGCCAAGACAACCCCGGGTACGAGCAGTACTTC | TRBV4-3 | few | TRBJ2-7 | NA
CASNPRGRSYEQYF | TGTGCCAGCAACCCCCGGGGGCGGTCCTACGAGCAGTACTTC | TRBV28 | many | TRBJ2-7 | NA
CASSEQANQPQHF | TGTGCCAGCAGTGAACAGGCAAATCAGCCCCAGCATTTT | TRBV6-1 | many | TRBJ1-5 | NA
CAIRARGESYNEQFF | TGTGCCATCAGGGCCAGGGGTGAATCCTACAATGAGCAGTTCTTC | TRBV10-3 | once | TRBJ2-1 | NA
CASSNTDRGVRNEQFF | TGTGCCAGCAGCAACACCGACAGGGGGGTCCGCAATGAGCAGTTCTTC | TRBV7-9 | many | TRBJ2-1 | TRBD1
CAGSYTGINEQYF | TGTGCCGGCAGTTACACGGGTATCAACGAGCAGTACTTC | TRBV6-8 | NA | TRBJ2-7 | NA
CAISAALWGGNQPQHF | TGTGCCATCAGTGCGGCCTTATGGGGGGGAAATCAGCCCCAGCATTTT | TRBV10-3 | many | TRBJ1-5 | NA
CAWSEGNQGATDTQYF | TGTGCCTGGAGTGAGGGGAACCAGGGGGCCACAGATACGCAGTATTTT | TRBV30 | few | TRBJ2-3 | TRBD1
CSARNPASTGEQYF | TGCAGTGCTAGAAACCCTGCTAGTACCGGCGAGCAGTACTTC | TRBV20-1 | NA | TRBJ2-7 | NA
CAIRAWDGKTQYF | TGTGCCATCAGAGCGTGGGACGGAAAGACCCAGTACTTC | TRBV10-3 | many | TRBJ2-5 | NA
CSARDPTPGQGHEQYF | TGCAGTGCTCGGGATCCGACTCCGGGACAGGGGCACGAGCAGTACTTC | TRBV20-1 | many | TRBJ2-7 | TRBD1
CASSPGTSFTSTGELFF | TGTGCCAGCAGCCCCGGGACATCTTTTACTTCCACCGGGGAGCTGTTTTTT | TRBV7-9 | few | TRBJ2-2 | NA
CASSLGLGEGYEQYF | TGTGCCAGCAGCCTAGGACTAGGGGAAGGCTACGAGCAGTACTTC | TRBV5-4 | few | TRBJ2-7 | TRBD2
CASSDGVNTEAFF | TGTGCCAGCAGCGATGGTGTGAACACTGAAGCTTTCTTT | TRBV5-6 | few | TRBJ1-1 | NA
CASSTGPQEETQYF | TGTGCCAGCAGTACCGGCCCCCAGGAAGAGACCCAGTACTTC | TRBV6-1 | many | TRBJ2-5 | NA
CASSFRTGHADEQFF | TGTGCCAGCAGCTTCAGGACGGGCCATGCGGATGAGCAGTTCTTC | TRBV2 | many | TRBJ2-1 | NA
CSVEGETQYF | TGCAGCGTTGAGGGGGAGACCCAGTACTTC | TRBV29-1 | many | TRBJ2-5 | NA
CASSADIGQGSHEQFF | TGTGCCAGCAGCGCAGACATCGGACAGGGAAGTCATGAGCAGTTCTTC | TRBV7-9 | NA | TRBJ2-1 | TRBD1
CATSRDLGGRPLYGYTF | TGTGCCACCAGCAGAGATTTAGGAGGCCGCCCCCTCTATGGCTACACCTTC | TRBV15 | few | TRBJ1-2 | NA
CASSHGLAGVEEQYF | TGTGCCAGCAGCCATGGACTAGCGGGAGTAGAAGAGCAGTACTTC | TRBV3-1 | many | TRBJ2-7 | TRBD2
CSARVQGQGGQPQHF | TGCAGTGCTAGAGTTCAAGGACAGGGAGGTCAGCCCCAGCATTTT | TRBV20-1 | NA | TRBJ1-5 | TRBD1